The 2 T cell receptor beta chains in this list originate from one sample, sequenced in a study of post-analysis software for immune sequencing data. Study results and limitations: The study found TRBV5-6, TRBV5-1 and TRBV20-1 among five TRBV segments more frequent in patients than controls.

Libraries were made from TCR beta cDNA, and they carried unique molecular identifiers. TCRdb independently ran MiXCR on the PCR reads; one entry per CDR3 protein. The sample holds hundreds of thousands of distinct CDR3 sequences, about 57% seen once. Antigens of these TCRs are unknown. The specimen was blood. The receptor source for this set is a girl aged 10 to 17 with multiple sclerosis.

V gene TRBV12-3 or TRBV12-4 combines with J gene TRBJ2-3, with a tentative D call TRBD1 (6 bases). V lost 7 bases to trimming and J lost 6 bases, with 8 bases between them. This CDR3 is 11 amino acids long. CDR3 sequence: CASKTGDTQYF. In DNA, the CDR3 is TGTGCCAGCAAAACAGGGGATACGCAGTATTTT.

J is TRBJ1-4 and V is TRBV7-9; a possible D gene is TRBD1 (6 bases). CDR3 size: 17 residues. Trimming left V 5 bases short and J 4 bases short, with 20 bases between. Germline lookup yields CDR1 SEHNR and CDR2 FQNEAQ (reference sequence). DNA for the CDR3: TGTGCCAGCAGCGCAGCGGGGGGGGCGCAAAATAATGAAAAACTGTTTTTT. This encodes CASSAAGGAQNNEKLFF.